This record looks at one TCR beta chain sequence and its context. The target antigen is unknown. Unique molecular identifiers featured in each of the TCR beta cDNA libraries. With 1 to 10 million T cells as the source, 500,000 to 650,000 cDNA molecules resulted. TCRdb itself ran the PCR reads through MiXCR, one entry per CDR3 protein. The sample comprises 450,000 to 700,000 distinct CDR3 sequences, around 47% of which are singletons, and under 2% rests with the top ten. The data originate from a study of post-analysis software for immune sequencing data. At the level of the study: In terms of disease course, relapsing-remitting, secondary progressive and progressive-relapsing multiple sclerosis were included. General observations from the study: By F measure, strong co-clustering occurred among samples prepared in the same batch. Significantly lower normalized Chao1 diversity was seen in multiple sclerosis patients than in controls.

This receptor was obtained from a girl aged 5-17 years with multiple sclerosis. The sequenced sample was blood.

This CDR3 is CSARESGGSSTDTQYF. CDR3 nucleotide sequence: TGCAGTGCTAGAGAAAGCGGGGGCTCTAGCACAGATACGCAGTATTTT. The genes are TRBV20-1 and TRBJ2-3, with 8 bases identical to TRBD2. Germline CDR1 reads DFQATT; CDR2 reads SNEGSKA (reference sequence). This CDR3 contains 16 residues. J lost 0 bases, V lost 0 bases, and 5 bases had no gene match.